This TCR beta chain was obtained from a study of regulatory T cells in long-lasting Graves disease. This clonotype was counted between two and nine times. Time point denoted: newly diagnosed GD, antithyroid drugs for less than 3 months. Isolated PBMC RNA provided the starting material for the TCR library. Researchers made TCR beta libraries by using iRepertoire HTBI primers and running Arm-PCR on CDR3 regions. One entry per CDR3 protein results from TCRdb running MiXCR on the multiplex PCR reads. The sample shows 530,000 or so distinct CDR3 sequences, approximately 13% of them seen only once. The same specimen was also included in a second study, on T cells in Graves' hyperthyroidism and ophthalmopathy. From that second work: Before onset, by a median of about seven months, the model predicted ophthalmopathy.

The clonotype comes from a man aged 25 to 40 with Graves disease. The sequences come from peripheral blood mononuclear cells (PBMCs), collected at new diagnosis, from a patient treated with antithyroid drugs.

This chain's CDR3 is CASSLTGGLGYTF. CDR3 nucleotides: TGCGCCAGCAGCTTAACAGGGGGCTTGGGCTACACCTTC. The gene calls are TRBV5-1 and TRBJ1-2; the match to TRBD1 covers 9 bases. The CDR3 consists of 13 residues. V lost 2 bases to trimming and J lost 8 bases; unmatched junction nucleotides: 4. CDR1 SGHRS and CDR2 YFSETQ come from the germline V gene.